These 3 T cell receptor beta chains originate from one sample sequenced in a study of T cell repertoires in ileal Crohn's disease. The assay was immunoSEQ multiplex PCR, and TCRdb's table has in-frame clones only and misses some. Among approximately 17,000 clones listed, approximately 82% were seen once. Source material: ileal tissue. The receptors here all came from an adult with Crohn's disease.

This rearrangement joins TRBV9 to TRBJ2-5; 9 bases agree with TRBD2. The J segment lost 0 bases and the V segment lost 5 bases, leaving 2 bases of the junction unmatched. Germline V lookup: CDR1 SGDLS, CDR2 YYNGEE. This CDR3 is built from 14 residues. CDR3 bases: TGTGCCAGCAGTGCGGGGGGGTACCAAGAGACCCAGTACTTC. It encodes CASSAGGYQETQYF.

The V call is TRBV7-3, the J call TRBJ2-3; tentatively, D is TRBD1 (7 bases). Germline CDR1 reads SGHTA; CDR2 reads FQGTGA. The V gene lost 1 base and the J gene lost 5 bases, with 10 bases spanning the gap. The CDR3 has 14 residues. The CDR3 here is CASSLSQGGDTQYF. The CDR3 DNA sequence: TGTGCCAGCAGCTTAAGCCAGGGGGGAGATACGCAGTATTTT. The whole variable domain, remainder taken from reference TRBV7-3 and TRBJ2-3, is GAGVSQTPSNKVTEKGKYVELRCDPISGHTALYWYRQSLGQGPEFLIYFQGTGAADDSGLPNDRFFAVRPEGSVSTLKIQRTERGDSAVYLCASSLSQGGDTQYFGPGTRLTVL.

The chain is built from TRBV7-6 and TRBJ1-1; no definite D call. Germline V gene sequence: CDR1 SGHVS, CDR2 FNYEAQ. Trimming removed 0 bases at V and 5 bases at J, with 7 bases between. The CDR3 loop spans 13 amino acids. CDR3: CASSLARVTEAFF. CDR3 sequence (DNA): TGTGCCAGCAGCTTAGCGCGGGTGACTGAAGCTTTCTTT. Together with reference TRBV7-6 and TRBJ1-1, the CDR3 gives the full variable domain: GAGVSQSPRYKVTKRGQDVALRCDPISGHVSLYWYRQALGQGPEFLTYFNYEAQQDKSGLPNDRFSAERPEGSISTLTIQRTEQRDSAMYRCASSLARVTEAFFGQGTRLTVV.